This TCR beta chain was captured by sequencing in a study of T and B cells in COVID-19 patients. Study-level findings and limits: Patients with COVID-19 reportedly showed strongly skewed T cell receptor beta variable and joining gene usage.

V shed 3 bases and J 4 bases; nucleotides not matched to a gene: 7. This CDR3 has 16 residues. CDR1 and CDR2 (germline): SGHRS, YFSETQ. TRB rearrangements were amplified by multiplex PCR with BIOMED2 TRB-A/B primers. TCRdb re-called the multiplex PCR reads with MiXCR, one entry per CDR3 protein. In the table there are fewer than 15,000 distinct CDR3 sequences, over 25% of which are singletons. This clonotype has just a few counts. Its antigen is unidentified. Blood genomic DNA input for TRB amplification was roughly 220-500 ng. The receptor was derived from a human donor who had recovered from COVID-19. What was sequenced was blood. This chain uses TRBV5-1 with TRBJ2-2; 9 bases map to TRBD2. The CDR3 loop reads CASSWGSGSFTGELFF. CDR3 in DNA: TGCGCCAGCAGCTGGGGTAGCGGGAGCTTCACCGGGGAGCTGTTTTTT. Full variable domain (remainder filled in from reference TRBV5-1 and TRBJ2-2): KAGVTQTPRYLIKTRGQQVTLSCSPISGHRSVSWYQQTPGQGLQFLFEYFSETQRNKGNFPGRFSGRQFSNSRSEMNVSTLELGDSALYLCASSWGSGSFTGELFFGEGSRLTVL.